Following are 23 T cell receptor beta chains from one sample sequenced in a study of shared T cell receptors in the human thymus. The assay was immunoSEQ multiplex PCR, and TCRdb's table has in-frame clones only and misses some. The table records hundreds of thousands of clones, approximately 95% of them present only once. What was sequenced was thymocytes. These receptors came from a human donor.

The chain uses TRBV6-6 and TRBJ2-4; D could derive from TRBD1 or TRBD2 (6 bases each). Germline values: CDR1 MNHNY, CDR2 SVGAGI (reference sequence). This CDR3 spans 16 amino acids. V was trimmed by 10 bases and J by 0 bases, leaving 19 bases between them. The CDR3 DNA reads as TGTGCCACTGAGGCGACAGGACTATTAGCCAAAAACATTCAGTACTTC. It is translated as CATEATGLLAKNIQYF.

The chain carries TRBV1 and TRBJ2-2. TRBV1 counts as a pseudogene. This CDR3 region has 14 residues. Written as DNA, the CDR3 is TGCACCAGCAGCCGGGCGGCCCCCCCGGGGGAGCTGTTTTTT. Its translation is CTSSRAAPPGELFF.

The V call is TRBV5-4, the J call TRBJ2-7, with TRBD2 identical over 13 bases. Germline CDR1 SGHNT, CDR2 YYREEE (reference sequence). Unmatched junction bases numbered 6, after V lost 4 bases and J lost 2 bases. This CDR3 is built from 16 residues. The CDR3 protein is CASSLGTSGTTYEQYF. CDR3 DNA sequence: TGTGCCAGCAGCCTAGGGACTAGCGGGACAACCTACGAGCAGTACTTC.

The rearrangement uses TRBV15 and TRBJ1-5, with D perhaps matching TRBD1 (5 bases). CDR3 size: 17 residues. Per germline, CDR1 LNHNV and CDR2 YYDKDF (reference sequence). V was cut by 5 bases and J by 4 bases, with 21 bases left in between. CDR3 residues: CATSLPRGSSFNQPQHF. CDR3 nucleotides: TGTGCCACCAGCCTCCCCCGGGGCAGCTCCTTTAATCAGCCCCAGCATTTT.

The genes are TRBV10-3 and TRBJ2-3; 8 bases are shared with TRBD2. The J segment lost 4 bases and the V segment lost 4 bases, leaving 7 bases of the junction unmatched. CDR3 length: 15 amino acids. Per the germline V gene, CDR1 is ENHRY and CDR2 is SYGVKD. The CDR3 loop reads CAISALPGGADTQYF. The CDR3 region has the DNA TGTGCCATCAGTGCTCTTCCCGGGGGGGCAGATACGCAGTATTTT.

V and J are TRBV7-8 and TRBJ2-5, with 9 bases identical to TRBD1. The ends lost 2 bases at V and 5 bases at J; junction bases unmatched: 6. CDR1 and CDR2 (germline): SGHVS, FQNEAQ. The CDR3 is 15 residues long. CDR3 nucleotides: TGTGCCAGCAGCTTAAGTAGGGACAGGGTCGAGACCCAGTACTTC. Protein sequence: CASSLSRDRVETQYF. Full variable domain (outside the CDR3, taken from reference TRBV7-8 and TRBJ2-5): GAGVSQSPRYKVAKRGQDVALRCDPISGHVSLFWYQQALGQGPEFLTYFQNEAQLDKSGLPSDRFFAERPEGSVSTLKIQRTQQEDSAVYLCASSLSRDRVETQYFGPGTRLLVL.

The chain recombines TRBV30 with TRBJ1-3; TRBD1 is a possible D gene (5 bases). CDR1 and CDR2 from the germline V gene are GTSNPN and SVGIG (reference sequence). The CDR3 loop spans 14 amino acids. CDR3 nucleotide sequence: TGTACCGATAAGGAGGGACTCTCTGGAAACACCATATATTTT. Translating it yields CTDKEGLSGNTIYF.

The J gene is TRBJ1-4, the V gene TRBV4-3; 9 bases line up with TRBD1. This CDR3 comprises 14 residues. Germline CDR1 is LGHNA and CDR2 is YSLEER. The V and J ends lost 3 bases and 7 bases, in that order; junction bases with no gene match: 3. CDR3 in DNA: TGCGCCAGCAGCCAGGGACAGGGTAGTGAAAAACTGTTTTTT. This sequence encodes CASSQGQGSEKLFF.

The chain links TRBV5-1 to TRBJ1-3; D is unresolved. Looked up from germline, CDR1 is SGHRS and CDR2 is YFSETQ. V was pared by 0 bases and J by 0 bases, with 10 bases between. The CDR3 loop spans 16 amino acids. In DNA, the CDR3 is TGCGCCAGCAGCTTGGGCAGTCAGAGCTCTGGAAACACCATATATTTT. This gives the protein CASSLGSQSSGNTIYF.

The CDR3 protein is CASSFSYRQFF. The CDR3 DNA sequence: TGTGCCAGCAGCTTCTCGTATAGGCAGTTCTTC. The chain combines TRBV5-6 with TRBJ2-1; D is unresolved. The CDR3 extends over 11 amino acids. Germline V CDR1 and CDR2: SGHDT, YYEEEE. Trimming removed 2 bases at V and 12 bases at J, with 9 bases between.

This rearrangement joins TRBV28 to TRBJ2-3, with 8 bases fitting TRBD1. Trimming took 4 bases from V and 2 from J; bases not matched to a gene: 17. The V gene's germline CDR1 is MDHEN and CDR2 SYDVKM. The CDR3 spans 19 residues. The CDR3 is CASSSMGNAGQAYTDTQYF. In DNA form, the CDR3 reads TGTGCCAGCAGTTCTATGGGGAACGCGGGACAGGCCTACACAGATACGCAGTATTTT.

CDR3 region: CASSCCTNSNQPQHF. The CDR3 region has the DNA TGTGCCAGCAGTTGTTGCACCAATAGCAATCAGCCCCAGCATTTT. The chain recombines TRBV27 with TRBJ1-5; D call uncertain. The germline V gene encodes CDR1 MNHEY and CDR2 SMNVEV (reference sequence). This CDR3 has 15 residues. Trimming removed 4 bases from V and 0 bases from J, with 10 bases in between.

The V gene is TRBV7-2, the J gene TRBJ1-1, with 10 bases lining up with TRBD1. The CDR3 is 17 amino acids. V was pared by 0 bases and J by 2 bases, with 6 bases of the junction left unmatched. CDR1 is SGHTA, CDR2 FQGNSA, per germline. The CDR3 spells CASSLASDRGHNTEAFF. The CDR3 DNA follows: TGTGCCAGCAGCTTAGCCTCCGACAGGGGGCATAACACTGAAGCTTTCTTT.

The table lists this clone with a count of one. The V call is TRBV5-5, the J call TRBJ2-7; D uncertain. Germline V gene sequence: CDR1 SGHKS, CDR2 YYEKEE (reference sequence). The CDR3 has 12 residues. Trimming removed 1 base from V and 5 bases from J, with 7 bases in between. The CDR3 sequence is CASSLRVNEQYF. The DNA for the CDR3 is TGTGCCAGCAGCTTGCGGGTCAACGAGCAGTACTTC.

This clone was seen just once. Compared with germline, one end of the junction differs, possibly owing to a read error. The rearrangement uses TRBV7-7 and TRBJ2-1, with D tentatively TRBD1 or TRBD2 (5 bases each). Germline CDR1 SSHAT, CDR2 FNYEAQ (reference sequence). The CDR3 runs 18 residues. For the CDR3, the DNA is TGTGCTAGCAGCCCAAGGTTAGGGAAGAGGGGAAAATACAATGAGCAGTTCTTC. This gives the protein CASSPRLGKRGKYNEQFF.

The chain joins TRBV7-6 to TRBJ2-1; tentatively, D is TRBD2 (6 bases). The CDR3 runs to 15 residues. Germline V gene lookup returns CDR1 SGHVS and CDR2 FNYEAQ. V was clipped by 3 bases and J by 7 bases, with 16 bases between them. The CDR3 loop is CASSFRSGRNNEQFF. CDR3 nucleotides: TGTGCCAGCAGCTTCAGGAGCGGGCGAAATAATGAGCAGTTCTTC.

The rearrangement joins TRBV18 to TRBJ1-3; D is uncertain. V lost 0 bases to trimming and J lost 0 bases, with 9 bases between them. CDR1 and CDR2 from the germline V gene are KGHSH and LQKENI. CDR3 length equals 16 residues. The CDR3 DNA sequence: TGTGCCAGCTCACCACCTCTGGATTGCTCTGGAAACACCATATATTTT. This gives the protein CASSPPLDCSGNTIYF. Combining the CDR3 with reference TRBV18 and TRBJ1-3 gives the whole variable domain NAGVMQNPRHLVRRRGQEARLRCSPMKGHSHVYWYRQLPEEGLKFMVYLQKENIIDESGMPKERFSAEFPKEGPSILRIQQVVRGDSAAYFCASSPPLDCSGNTIYFGEGSWLTVV.

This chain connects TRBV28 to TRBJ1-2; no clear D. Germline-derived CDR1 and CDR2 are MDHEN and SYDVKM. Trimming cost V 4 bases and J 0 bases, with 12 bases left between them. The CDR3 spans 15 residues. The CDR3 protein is CASSSRHIPNYGYTF. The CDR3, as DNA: TGTGCCAGCAGTTCCCGACATATCCCTAACTATGGCTACACCTTC.

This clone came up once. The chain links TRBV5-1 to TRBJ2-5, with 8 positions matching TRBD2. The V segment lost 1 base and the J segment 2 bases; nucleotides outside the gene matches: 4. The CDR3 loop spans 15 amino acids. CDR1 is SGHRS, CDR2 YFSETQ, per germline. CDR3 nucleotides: TGCGCCAGCAGCTTGAAAGGGACTAGGCAAGAGACCCAGTACTTC. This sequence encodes CASSLKGTRQETQYF.

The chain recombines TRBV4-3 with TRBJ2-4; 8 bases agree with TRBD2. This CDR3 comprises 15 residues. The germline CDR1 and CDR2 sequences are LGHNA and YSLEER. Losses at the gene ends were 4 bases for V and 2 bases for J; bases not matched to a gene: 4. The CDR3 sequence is CASSPQRESKNIQYF. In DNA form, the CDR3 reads TGCGCCAGCAGCCCCCAGCGGGAGTCCAAAAACATTCAGTACTTC.

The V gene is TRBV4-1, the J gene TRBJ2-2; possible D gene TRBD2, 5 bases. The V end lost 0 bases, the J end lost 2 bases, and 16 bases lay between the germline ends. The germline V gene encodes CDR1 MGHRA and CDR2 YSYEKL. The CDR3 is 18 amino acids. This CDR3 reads CASSQDGKLGKNTGELFF. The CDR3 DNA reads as TGCGCCAGCAGCCAAGATGGCAAACTAGGGAAAAACACCGGGGAGCTGTTTTTT.

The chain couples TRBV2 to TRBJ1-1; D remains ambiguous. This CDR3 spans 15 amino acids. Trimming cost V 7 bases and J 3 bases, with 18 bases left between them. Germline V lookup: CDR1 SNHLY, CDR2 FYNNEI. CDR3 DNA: TGTGCCAGCATAGGCGGGTACGTTAGGGACACTGAAGCTTTCTTT. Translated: CASIGGYVRDTEAFF. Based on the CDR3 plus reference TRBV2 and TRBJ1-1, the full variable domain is EPEVTQTPSHQVTQMGQEVILRCVPISNHLYFYWYRQILGQKVEFLVSFYNNEISEKSEIFDDQFSVERPDGSNFTLKIRSTKLEDSAMYFCASIGGYVRDTEAFFGQGTRLTVV.

The CDR3 spells CASSSPRIGQGETQYF. The CDR3 bases are TGTGCCAGCAGTTCCCCCCGAATCGGACAGGGGGAGACCCAGTACTTC. V is TRBV28 and J is TRBJ2-5; 9 bases agree with TRBD1. CDR3 size: 16 residues. The V and J ends lost 4 bases and 5 bases, in that order; junction bases with no gene match: 11. CDR1 is MDHEN, CDR2 SYDVKM, per germline.